The rows below give T cell receptor beta chains drawn from one sample of a study of T cell repertoires in cytomegalovirus infection. MiXCR, run by TCRdb on the reads, gives a single entry per CDR3 protein. The sample shows around 530,000 distinct CDR3 sequences, 26% of them seen only once. The sequenced sample was PBMCs. The receptors were gathered from a human donor in good health (CMV status not recorded). Some clones in this sample may be carry-over from other donors' samples. CDR3s include the opening cysteine and the closing phenylalanine or tryptophan. A D gene is named only where the DNA matches it firmly. The size field is filled for only some rows; it gives once, few, many or a size class.

>TRBD2|17|-|TRBJ2-2|TRBV6-2/TRBV6-3
CASSGSPSGRDTGELFF
TGTGCCAGCAGCGGCTCCCCTAGCGGGAGGGACACCGGGGAGCTGTTTTTT
>-|14|few|TRBJ1-1|TRBV12-3/TRBV12-4
CASSFTDLDTEAFF
TGTGCCAGCAGTTTTACGGACTTGGACACTGAAGCTTTCTTT
>TRBD2|13|-|TRBJ2-3|TRBV29-1
CSVDRDYTDTQYF
TGCAGCGTGGATCGGGACTACACAGATACGCAGTATTTT
>TRBD1|16|many|TRBJ2-7|TRBV7-6
CASSLAEPQGGYEQYF
TGTGCCAGCAGCTTAGCGGAGCCACAGGGGGGCTACGAGCAGTACTTC
>-|15|-|TRBJ1-5|TRBV7-9
CASSLAGTRGQPQHF
TGTGCCAGCAGCTTAGCCGGGACCCGAGGTCAGCCCCAGCATTTT
>TRBD1|15|-|TRBJ2-7|TRBV28
CASSPGTGGTYEQYF
TGTGCCAGCAGTCCGGGGACAGGGGGCACCTACGAGCAGTACTTC
>TRBD2|17|few|TRBJ2-5|TRBV12-3/TRBV12-4
CASSFRSSGRAGETQYF
TGTGCCAGCAGTTTTCGGAGTAGCGGGAGGGCCGGGGAGACCCAGTACTTC
>TRBD2|17|many|TRBJ2-1|TRBV7-2
CASSLRPSGTLYNEQFF
TGTGCCAGCAGCTTAAGGCCTAGCGGGACCCTCTACAATGAGCAGTTCTTC
>TRBD2|18|-|TRBJ2-1|TRBV30
CAWSGLLAGGPSYNEQFF
TGTGCCTGGAGCGGTCTACTAGCGGGAGGGCCTTCCTACAATGAGCAGTTCTTC
>-|12|-|TRBJ1-1|TRBV2
CASSEAGTEAFF
TGTGCCAGCAGTGAGGCGGGAACTGAAGCTTTCTTT
>TRBD2|15|many|TRBJ2-1|TRBV7-8
CASSFFSGSADEQFF
TGTGCCAGCAGCTTCTTTAGCGGGAGTGCGGATGAGCAGTTCTTC
>-|16|-|TRBJ1-4|TRBV4-1
CASSQDGGGYNEKLFF
TGCGCCAGCAGCCAAGATGGAGGAGGTTACAATGAAAAACTGTTTTTT
>TRBD2|16|-|TRBJ2-5|TRBV4-1
CASSQEGLATQETQYF
TGCGCCAGCAGCCAAGAGGGACTAGCGACCCAAGAGACCCAGTACTTC
>-|13|-|TRBJ2-1|TRBV10-3
CAITPTGPAEQFF
TGTGCCATCACTCCTACAGGACCTGCTGAGCAGTTCTTC
>TRBD2|15|-|TRBJ2-3|TRBV24-1
CATSDATSGSLPQYF
TGTGCCACCAGTGATGCGACTAGCGGGAGTCTGCCGCAGTATTTT
>-|14|few|TRBJ2-3|TRBV5-1
CASGDSGRTDTQYF
TGCGCCAGCGGCGATAGCGGTCGCACAGATACGCAGTATTTT
>-|14|once|TRBJ1-6|TRBV14
CASSQVRANSPLHF
TGTGCCAGCAGCCAAGTTCGGGCTAATTCACCCCTCCACTTT
>TRBD2|16|-|TRBJ2-5|TRBV4-2
CASSPMGRVLGETQYF
TGTGCCAGCAGCCCTATGGGGAGGGTGCTCGGGGAGACCCAGTACTTC
>TRBD2|12|-|TRBJ2-1|TRBV6-1
CAVSGSDNEQFF
TGTGCCGTTAGCGGGTCCGACAATGAGCAGTTCTTC
>-|13|many|TRBJ1-1|TRBV11-3
CASALGTYTEAFF
TGTGCCAGCGCCCTCGGGACGTACACTGAAGCTTTCTTT
>-|13|-|TRBJ2-7|TRBV4-3
CASSQRHGGEQYF
TGCGCCAGCAGCCAACGTCATGGGGGCGAGCAGTACTTC
>-|18|few|TRBJ2-6|TRBV11-2
CASSSRAGRVPGANVLTF
TGTGCCAGCAGCTCCCGAGCAGGAAGAGTCCCTGGGGCCAACGTCCTGACTTTC
>TRBD2|13|-|TRBJ2-7|TRBV20-1
CSARLPSGYEQYF
TGCAGTGCTAGACTTCCTAGCGGCTACGAGCAGTACTTC
>TRBD2|15|few|TRBJ2-1|TRBV4-1
CASSQPGLAGEGQFF
TGCGCCAGCAGCCAACCGGGACTAGCGGGAGAGGGGCAGTTCTTC
>-|13|-|TRBJ2-7|TRBV7-9
CASSPPSHHEQYF
TGTGCCAGCAGCCCCCCCTCGCATCACGAGCAGTACTTC
>-|12|many|TRBJ2-7|TRBV7-2
CASSSRVNEQYF
TGTGCCAGCAGCTCAAGGGTCAACGAGCAGTACTTC
>-|14|-|TRBJ2-2|TRBV29-1
CSVEFPQNTGELFF
TGCAGCGTTGAGTTTCCGCAAAACACCGGGGAGCTGTTTTTT